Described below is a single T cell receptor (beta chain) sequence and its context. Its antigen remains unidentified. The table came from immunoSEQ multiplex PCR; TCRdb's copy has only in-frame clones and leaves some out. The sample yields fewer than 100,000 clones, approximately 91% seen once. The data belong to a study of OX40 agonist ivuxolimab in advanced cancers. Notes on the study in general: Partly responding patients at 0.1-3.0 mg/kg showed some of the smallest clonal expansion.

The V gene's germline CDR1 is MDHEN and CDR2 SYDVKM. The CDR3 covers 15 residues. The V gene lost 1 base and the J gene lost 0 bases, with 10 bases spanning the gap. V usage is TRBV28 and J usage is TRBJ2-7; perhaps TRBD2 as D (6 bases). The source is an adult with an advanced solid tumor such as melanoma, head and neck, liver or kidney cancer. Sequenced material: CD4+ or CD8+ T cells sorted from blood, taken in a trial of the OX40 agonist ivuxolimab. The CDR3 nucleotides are TGTGCCAGCAGTTTATCCGGGACTCGCTCCTACGAGCAGTACTTC. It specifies CASSLSGTRSYEQYF.